This section outlines one TCR beta chain sequence together with its context. V was shortened by 0 bases and J by 6 bases, with 8 bases between the two germline ends. Germline V lookup: CDR1 SGHTA, CDR2 FQGNSA. This CDR3 is 13 amino acids long. This sample was taken from a study of blood T cell repertoires in COVID-19. Study details: COVID-19 samples, acute and convalescent, were from the United States, Italy and Spain.

Seattle's enrolled individuals joined amid active infection and were then monitored longitudinally. Per the original data handling: The authors estimated nucleated cell counts from reference gene primer amplification. Here immunoSEQ multiplex PCR was the method, and the copy in TCRdb shows in-frame clones only, minus some. V and J calls and clone size are as listed in that table; D and trimming were resolved from the DNA. This table has over 100,000 clones, 80% to 90% appearing once. The chain has TRBV7-2 and TRBJ1-1; unclear D gene. The receptor's source is a man in his 60s with COVID-19, enrolled during active disease. The sequencing sample was made of peripheral blood. The CDR3 protein is CASSLAEFAEAFF. The DNA of the CDR3 is TGTGCCAGCAGCTTAGCCGAGTTCGCTGAAGCTTTCTTT.